This TCR beta chain was captured in a study of early T cells in non-severe SARS-CoV-2 infection. TCRdb independently ran MiXCR on the 5' RACE reads; one entry per CDR3 protein. The data contain some 71,000 distinct CDR3 sequences, 9.5% to 12% of them seen just once; the ten biggest clones take up around 6%. Germline CDR1 and CDR2: SQVTM and ANQGSEA. V was trimmed by 6 bases and J by 9 bases, leaving 23 bases between them. The CDR3 sequence is 14 residues long. This clonotype was seen only a few times. The specimen comprised whole blood, sampled at baseline. The clonotype originates from an adult who was a healthcare worker with PCR-confirmed SARS-CoV-2 infection or an uninfected control (not recorded which). This chain joins TRBV29-1 and TRBJ2-5, with D tentatively TRBD1 or TRBD2 (6 bases each). The CDR3 is CSVRGQFPGGPQYF. The CDR3 region has the DNA TGCAGCGTCCGCGGACAGTTCCCCGGGGGCCCCCAGTACTTC.